The 10 T cell receptor beta chains below come from one sample, sequenced in a study of cytomegalovirus exposure and HLA in healthy donors. The PCR employed 60 Vbeta primers together with 13 Jbeta primers. Libraries were prepared by immunoSEQ multiplex PCR; TCRdb keeps only in-frame clonotypes and omits some of them. The sample consists of about 160,000 clones, about 80% of them appearing once. Specimen: PBMCs. The receptors were gathered from a man between 18 and 29 years old in good health and CMV-seropositive.

The rearrangement links TRBV10-3 to TRBJ1-1; D unresolved. Trimming pared 11 bases from V and 4 bases from J, leaving 20 bases between. CDR3 size: 14 residues. Germline loops: CDR1 ENHRY, CDR2 SYGVKD. The CDR3 sequence is CASEAAEGITEAFF. The DNA for the CDR3 is TGTGCCTCGGAGGCGGCAGAAGGAATCACTGAAGCTTTCTTT.

V gene TRBV30 combines with J gene TRBJ2-6; D may be TRBD2 (7 bases). V was clipped by 3 bases and J by 0 bases, with 9 bases between them. Germline CDR1 is GTSNPN and CDR2 is SVGIG (reference sequence). The CDR3 runs to 15 residues. The CDR3 sequence: CAWSRGASGANVLTF. The CDR3 DNA is TGTGCCTGGAGCCGGGGGGCCTCTGGGGCCAACGTCCTGACTTTC.

Turning to this clone: At one end the junction does not follow the germline gene, possibly because of a read error. This rearrangement joins TRBV7-6 to TRBJ2-7, with D tentatively TRBD1 (5 bases). The V gene's germline CDR1 is SGHVS and CDR2 FNYEAQ. The CDR3 runs 14 residues. This CDR3 reads CASSLSAGQDEQHF. CDR3 DNA: TGTGCCAGCAGCTTAAGTGCAGGGCAGGACGAGCAGCACTTC.

The chain combines TRBV4-2 with TRBJ2-5; 10 bases align to TRBD2. Per germline, CDR1 LGHNA and CDR2 YNFKEQ. The CDR3 has 15 residues. With V trimmed by 2 bases and J by 1 base, 1 base remained unmatched. DNA for the CDR3: TGTGCCAGCAGCCAACAGCGGGAGGGCCAAGAGACCCAGTACTTC. As protein: CASSQQREGQETQYF.

The gene calls are TRBV9 and TRBJ2-5; 12 positions match TRBD2. J gave up 5 bases and V 4 bases, and 9 bases lay outside the gene matches. The germline V gene encodes CDR1 SGDLS and CDR2 YYNGEE. The CDR3 spans 16 residues. The CDR3 bases are TGTGCCAGCAGCCCCCGGACTAGCGGGGATGGGGAGACCCAGTACTTC. Translated, it gives CASSPRTSGDGETQYF. The full variable domain, rest sourced from reference TRBV9 and TRBJ2-5, is DSGVTQTPKHLITATGQRVTLRCSPRSGDLSVYWYQQSLDQGLQFLIQYYNGEERAKGNILERFSAQQFPDLHSELNLSSLELGDSALYFCASSPRTSGDGETQYFGPGTRLLVL.

The V call is TRBV7-8, the J call TRBJ2-7, with D possibly being TRBD1 (5 bases). The CDR3 sequence is 13 residues long. Germline V CDR1 and CDR2: SGHVS, FQNEAQ. V was pared by 3 bases and J by 0 bases, with 6 bases between. CDR3 region: CASSLDTSYEQYF. As DNA, the CDR3 is TGTGCCAGCAGCTTGGACACCTCCTACGAGCAGTACTTC.

The chain is built from TRBV19 and TRBJ2-7; D is unresolved. CDR1 is LNHDA and CDR2 is SQIVND in the germline V gene (reference sequence). The CDR3 is made up of 14 amino acids. V dropped 3 bases and J dropped 3 bases, with 12 bases sitting between them. The CDR3 here is CASSISHQVYEQYF. The CDR3 bases are TGTGCCAGTAGTATCTCTCATCAGGTCTACGAGCAGTACTTC.

V is TRBV6-6 and J is TRBJ1-5; D is ambiguous. The CDR3 has 12 amino acids. Germline V lookup: CDR1 MNHNY, CDR2 SVGAGI (reference sequence). V was shortened by 5 bases and J by 3 bases, with 5 bases between the two germline ends. The CDR3 here is CASSTANQPQHF. DNA for the CDR3: TGTGCCAGCAGTACAGCCAATCAGCCCCAGCATTTT.

V and J are TRBV12-5 and TRBJ1-1; a weak D match, TRBD1 (5 bases). Germline CDR1 LGHNT, CDR2 FRNRAP. V gave up 7 bases and J gave up 8 bases, with 11 bases separating them. This CDR3 has 11 amino acids. The CDR3 sequence is CASASGGEAFF. The CDR3 region has the DNA TGTGCTAGTGCCTCCGGGGGGGAAGCTTTCTTT. The full variable domain, rest sourced from reference TRBV12-5 and TRBJ1-1, is DARVTQTPRHKVTEMGQEVTMRCQPILGHNTVFWYRQTMMQGLELLAYFRNRAPLDDSGMPKDRFSAEMPDATLATLKIQPSEPRDSAVYFCASASGGEAFFGQGTRLTVV.

This chain connects TRBV7-9 to TRBJ1-4; a weak D match, TRBD1 (6 bases). The germline CDR1 and CDR2 sequences are SEHNR and FQNEAQ (reference sequence). V shed 5 bases and J shed 5 bases, with 12 bases lying between them. CDR3 size: 14 residues. The CDR3: CASSHRDNNEKLFF. DNA for the CDR3: TGTGCCAGCAGCCACCGGGACAACAATGAAAAACTGTTTTTT.